Included here is one TCR beta chain sequence, with context. What antigen it recognizes has not been identified. These data come from a study of CXCR3-negative and CXCR3-positive naive CD8 T cells (dated by TCRdb to the late 2010s). Some background on the complete study: Approximately 130 million TRB reads were obtained in total, roughly 1.5 +/- 0.3 million reads per library. Data from some twelve donors, pooled across two independent experiments, went into the diversity and physicochemical repertoire analyses. For the TRBV-TRBJ cluster analysis, the naive subsets came from roughly 5 donors, while the memory cells came from 3 donors. Overall results and qualifications from the work: Comparably high repertoire diversity was found in both naive subsets, whereas much lower repertoire diversity was found in memory CD8+ T cells. Because CXCR3 expression was partially decreased after cryopreservation, freshly isolated PBMCs were used for most assays. TRBV-TRBJ usage was similar between naive CXCR3-negative and CXCR3-positive cells from the same donor, while memory cells showed distinct patterns. Compared with CXCR3-negative naive cells, CXCR3-positive naive cells had TRB CDR3s with higher hydrophobicity (lower Kidera factor 4), lower energy, and higher strength and volume indices. Because surface CD5, which is linked to self-reactivity in mice, was comparable between the naive subsets, TCR interaction strength was also inferred from TRB CDR3 physicochemical properties.

Sequencing was carried out with a NextSeq 550. The Human TCR Profiling Kit (MiLaboratory) was used to make UMI-labeled 5' RACE TRB cDNA libraries. The full amount of extracted RNA was used for cDNA synthesis, and the full amount of resulting cDNA was used for PCR amplification. The libraries were made side by side, with each library going through the same number of PCR cycles. In the source study's methods: With a minimum of two reads required per UMI, MIGEC and MiXCR pulled out about 50,000 +/- 10,000 unique UMI-labeled TRB cDNA molecules from each library. On average, each library contained approximately 40,000 +/- 10,000 functional in-frame TRB CDR3 nucleotide clonotypes without stop codons. Diversity metrics, including normalized Shannon-Wiener and Chao1, were computed in VDJtools after downsampling to 5000 UMI-labeled TRB molecules per sample. VDJtools was used to calculate clonotype-size-weighted physicochemical properties of the central five CDR3 residues, namely interaction energy, strength, volume and Kidera factor 4. The reads, reprocessed by TCRdb, yield one row per CDR3 protein sequence and no DNA. TCRdb, not the original authors, processed these V and J calls. The sample table includes 150,000 to 180,000 distinct CDR3 sequences. The ten largest clones capture under 0.5% of the sample.

For every CD8+ T cell subset, hundreds of thousands of cells were flow-sorted straight into RLT lysis buffer, and each subset was sorted in triplicate. To keep memory contaminants out, a stringent definition of naive CD8+ T cells was applied: CD45RO-CCR7+CD27+CD95-. Peripheral blood mononuclear cells were isolated from buffy coats using standard density gradient centrifugation. Naive CXCR3-negative and CXCR3-positive CD8+ T cells were flow-sorted on a FACSAria III. Total RNA was extracted from sorted cells using an RNeasy Mini Kit. The CDR3 measures 16 amino acids from cysteine to phenylalanine. DNA for this receptor is not on file. CDR1 is given as DFQATT and CDR2 as SNEGSKA, both from the germline V gene (reference sequence).

Sequenced sample: naive CXCR3+ CD8+ T cells from blood. Taken with the paper, the label for cell subset or site translates to: CD45RO-CCR7+CD27+CD95- naive CD8+ T cells expressing CXCR3 (TNR3+). Here the chain combines TRBV20-1 and TRBJ1-1; TCRdb proposes TRBD1, but this gene call is untestable without DNA. The receptor's source is a human donor in good health. Some clones in this sample may be carry-over from other donors' samples. The CDR3 protein sequence reads: CSARAIDRGKNTEAFF.